Included here is one T cell receptor beta chain sequence, with context. These data come from a study of blood T cell repertoires in COVID-19. At the level of the study: From T cells, B-cell-depleted T cells, or PBMCs came the material, which was cDNA or gDNA.

Using immunoSEQ multiplex PCR, the repertoire was profiled, and TCRdb retains in-frame clones only, with some absent. The sample includes about 28,000 clones, 90% to 95% of them seen just once. V lost 2 bases to trimming and J lost 6 bases; unmatched junction nucleotides: 12. Germline-derived CDR1 and CDR2 are SGHAT and FQNNGV. The CDR3 sequence is 17 residues long. The sequenced material came from peripheral blood. This TCR was recovered from a woman aged 65 to 85 with COVID-19, enrolled during active disease. The chain links TRBV11-2 to TRBJ2-7; 11 nucleotides agree with TRBD2. In DNA form, the CDR3 reads TGTGCCAGCAGCTTACCAGGGACTAGCGGTACACGACGCGAGCAGTACTTC. Its translation: CASSLPGTSGTRREQYF.